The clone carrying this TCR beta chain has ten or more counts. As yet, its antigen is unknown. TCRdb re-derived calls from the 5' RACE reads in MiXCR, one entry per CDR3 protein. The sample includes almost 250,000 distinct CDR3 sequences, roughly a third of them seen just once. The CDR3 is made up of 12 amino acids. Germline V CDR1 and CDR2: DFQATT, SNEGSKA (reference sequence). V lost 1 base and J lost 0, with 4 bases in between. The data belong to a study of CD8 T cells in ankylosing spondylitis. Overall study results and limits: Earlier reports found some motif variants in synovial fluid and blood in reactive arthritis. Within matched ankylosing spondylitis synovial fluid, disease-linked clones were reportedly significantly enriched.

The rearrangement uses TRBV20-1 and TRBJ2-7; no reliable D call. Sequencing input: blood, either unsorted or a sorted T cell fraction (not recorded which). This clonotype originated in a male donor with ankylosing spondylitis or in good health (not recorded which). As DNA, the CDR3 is TGCAGTGCTAGAGTGAGCTCCTACGAGCAGTACTTC. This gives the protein CSARVSSYEQYF.